This TCR beta chain was recovered during a study of T cell responses to AZD1222 COVID-19 vaccine. The protocol was immunoSEQ multiplex PCR, while the TCRdb copy is restricted to in-frame clones and leaves out a portion. The sample holds 100,000 to 150,000 clones, roughly nine tenths seen once. The CDR3 loop spans 14 amino acids. The V end was cut by 11 bases, the J end by 0 bases, with 14 bases between. Germline CDR1 reads ENHRY; CDR2 reads SYGVKD. The sample in question was peripheral blood, obtained on day 0 of AZD1222 vaccination. The V gene is TRBV10-3, the J gene TRBJ1-3, with D unclear. The sequence came from an adult in good health. The CDR3 spells CALKADNSGNTIYF. In DNA form, the CDR3 reads TGTGCCTTAAAGGCAGATAACTCTGGAAACACCATATATTTT.